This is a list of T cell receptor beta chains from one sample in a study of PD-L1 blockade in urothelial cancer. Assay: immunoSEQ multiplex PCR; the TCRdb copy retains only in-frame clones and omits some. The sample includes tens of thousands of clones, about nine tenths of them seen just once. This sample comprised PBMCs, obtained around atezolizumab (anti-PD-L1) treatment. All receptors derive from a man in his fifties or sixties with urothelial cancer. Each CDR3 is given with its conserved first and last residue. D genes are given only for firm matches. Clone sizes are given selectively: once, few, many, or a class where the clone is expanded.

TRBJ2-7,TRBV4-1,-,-,TGCGCCAGCAGCCACACTCCGGAGAGCTCCTACGAGCAGTACTTC,CASSHTPESSYEQYF
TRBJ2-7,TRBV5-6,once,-,TGTGCCAGCAGCCTAGAACTCCAAAACTACGAGCAGTACTTC,CASSLELQNYEQYF
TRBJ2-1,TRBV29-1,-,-,TGCAGCGTTGCGGGGATCACCTACAATGAGCAGTTCTTC,CSVAGITYNEQFF
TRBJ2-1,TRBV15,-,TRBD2,TGTGCCACCAGCAGAGATCAGAGCCTAGCGGGGTACAATGAGCAGTTCTTC,CATSRDQSLAGYNEQFF
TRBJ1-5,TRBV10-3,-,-,TGTGCCATCAGTGAGTCGTGGCTTAGCAATCAGCCCCAGCATTTT,CAISESWLSNQPQHF
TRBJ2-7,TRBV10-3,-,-,TGTGCCATCAGTGAGTCGCGGGGGCAAAATTACGAGCAGTACTTC,CAISESRGQNYEQYF
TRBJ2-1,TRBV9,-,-,TGTGCCAGCAGCCTCCCGTCGACAGGAGTTTACAATGAGCAGTTCTTC,CASSLPSTGVYNEQFF
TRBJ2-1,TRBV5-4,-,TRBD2,TGTGCCAGCAGAGGACTAGCGGACTCCTACAATGAGCAGTTCTTC,CASRGLADSYNEQFF
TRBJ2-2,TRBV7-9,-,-,TGTGCCAGCAGCTGGGGGACTACCGGGGAGCTGTTTTTT,CASSWGTTGELFF
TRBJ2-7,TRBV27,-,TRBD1,TGTGCCAGCAGTCACCCGGACAGGGGGCTCGAGCAGTACTTC,CASSHPDRGLEQYF
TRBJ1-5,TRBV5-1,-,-,TGCGCCAGCAGGACAAATAGCAATCAGCCCCAGCATTTT,CASRTNSNQPQHF
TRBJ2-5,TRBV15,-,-,TGTGCCACCAGCAGAGTCTTGGAGACCCAGTACTTC,CATSRVLETQYF
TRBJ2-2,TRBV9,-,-,TGTGCCAGCAGCGTAGTCCCAGGTGACACCGGGGAGCTGTTTTTT,CASSVVPGDTGELFF
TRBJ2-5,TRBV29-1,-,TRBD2,TGCAGCGTAGACGGGGTAGCGGGAGAATTGGCAGAGGAGACCCAGTACTTC,CSVDGVAGELAEETQYF
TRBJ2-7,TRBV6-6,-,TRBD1,TGTGCCAGCAGTTACGGGACAGAGTCCTACGAGCAGTACTTC,CASSYGTESYEQYF
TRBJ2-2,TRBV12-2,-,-,TGTGCAAGTCGCCAAGCCGGGTACGACACCGGGGAGCTGTTTTTT,CASRQAGYDTGELFF
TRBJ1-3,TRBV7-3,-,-,TGTGCCAGCAGCTTACAGTCCGGGTCTGGAAACACCATATATTTT,CASSLQSGSGNTIYF
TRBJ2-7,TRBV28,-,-,TGTGCCAGCAGTCGGTCGGGTTTAAGCTCCTACGAGCAGTACTTC,CASSRSGLSSYEQYF
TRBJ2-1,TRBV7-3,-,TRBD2,TGTGCCAGCAGCGCGGGACTAGCGGGGCTCAATGAGCAGTTCTTC,CASSAGLAGLNEQFF
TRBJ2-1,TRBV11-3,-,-,TGTGCCAGCACGCCGACTAGTTCCTATGAGCAGTTCTTC,CASTPTSSYEQFF
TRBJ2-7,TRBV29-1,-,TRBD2,TGCAGCGGGGGCCGGGGGGGCGAGCAGTACTTC,CSGGRGGEQYF
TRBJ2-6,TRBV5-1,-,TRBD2,TGCGCCAGCACCGGACTAGCGGGGACTGGGGCCAACGTCCTGACTTTC,CASTGLAGTGANVLTF
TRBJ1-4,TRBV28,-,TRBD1,TGTGCCAGCAGTTTGGACAGGGCTGAAAAACTGTTTTTT,CASSLDRAEKLFF
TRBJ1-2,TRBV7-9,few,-,TGTGCCAGCAGCTTAGCGATGTCGGTTTTCTATGGCTACACCTTC,CASSLAMSVFYGYTF
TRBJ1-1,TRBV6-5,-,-,TGTGCCAGCAGCTACGCCAGAGGGACTGAAGCTTTCTTT,CASSYARGTEAFF
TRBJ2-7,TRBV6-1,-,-,TGTGCCAGCAGTGCCCTGGAGCCCCTCTCCTACGAGCAGTACTTC,CASSALEPLSYEQYF
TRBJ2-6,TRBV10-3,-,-,TGTGCCATCAATAAACTACCAGGGTCGGGTAGGTCTGGGGCCAACGTCCTGACTTTC,CAINKLPGSGRSGANVLTF
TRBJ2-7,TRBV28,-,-,TGTGCCAGCAGCTTCGCCAGGGGTTCCCTCCACGAGCAGTACTTC,CASSFARGSLHEQYF
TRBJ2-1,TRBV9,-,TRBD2,TGTGCCAGCAGCGCATACCTCGGACTAGCGGGAGGGCACGGTAATGAGCAGTTCTTC,CASSAYLGLAGGHGNEQFF
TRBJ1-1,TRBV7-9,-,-,TGTGCCAGCAGCCCCCGAGTGGGAGGAGCTTTCTTT,CASSPRVGGAFF
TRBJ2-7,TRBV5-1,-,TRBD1,TGCGCCAGCAGCTGGGACAGGGGCTACGAGCAGTACTTC,CASSWDRGYEQYF
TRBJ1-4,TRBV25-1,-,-,TGTGCCAGCAGCGCGGAGGGTCTTAGTAATGAAAAACTGTTTTTT,CASSAEGLSNEKLFF
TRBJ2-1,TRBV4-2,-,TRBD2,TGTGCCAGCAGCTCCAGCGCCATGGCGGGAGGGCCTAGTGAGCAGTTCTTC,CASSSSAMAGGPSEQFF
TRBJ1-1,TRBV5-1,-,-,TGCGCCAGCAGCTTGGCCGGTGAAGCTTTCTTT,CASSLAGEAFF
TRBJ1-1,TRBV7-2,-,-,TGTGCCAGCAGCTTAGTGGGGCGCGACACTGAAGCTTTCTTT,CASSLVGRDTEAFF
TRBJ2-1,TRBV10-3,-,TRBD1,TGTGCCATCGAGGACAGGGAATCCTACAATGAGCAGTTCTTC,CAIEDRESYNEQFF
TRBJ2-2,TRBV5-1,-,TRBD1,TGCGCCAGCAGCAAGGACAGGGCGGTCGGGGAGCTGTTTTTT,CASSKDRAVGELFF
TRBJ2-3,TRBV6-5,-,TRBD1,TGTGCCAGCAGTTACTCGGACAGGGTCCCAGATACGCAGTATTTT,CASSYSDRVPDTQYF
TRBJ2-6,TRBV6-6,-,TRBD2,TGTGCCAGCACCTCGGGAGGGGCTGGGGCCAACGTCCTGACTTTC,CASTSGGAGANVLTF
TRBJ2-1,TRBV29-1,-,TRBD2,TGCAGCGTGACTAGCGGGCTCAATGAGCAGTTCTTC,CSVTSGLNEQFF
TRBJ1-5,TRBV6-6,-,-,TGTGCCAGCAGCAGCACGGGTCAGCCCCAGCATTTT,CASSSTGQPQHF
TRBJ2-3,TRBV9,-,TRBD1,TGTGCCAGCAGCGCCCGACAGGGGTGGACAGATACGCAGTATTTT,CASSARQGWTDTQYF
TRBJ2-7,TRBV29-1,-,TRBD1,TGCAGCGCTGCCCTTACGACAGGGGCGGGCGAGCAGTACTTC,CSAALTTGAGEQYF
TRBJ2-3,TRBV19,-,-,TGTGCCAGTAGTATCGGGGGATGGGGGGGGCACACAGATACGCAGTATTTT,CASSIGGWGGHTDTQYF
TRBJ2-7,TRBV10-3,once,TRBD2,TGTGCCATCAGTGAGTCGTTGACTAGCGGCAACTACGAGCAGTACTTC,CAISESLTSGNYEQYF
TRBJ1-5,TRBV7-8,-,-,TGTGCCAGCAGCTTAGTAAGCGGTCAGCCCCAGCATTTT,CASSLVSGQPQHF
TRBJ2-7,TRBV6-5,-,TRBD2,TGTGCCAGCAGCTACTGGACTAGCGGGAGACACGAGCAGTACTTC,CASSYWTSGRHEQYF
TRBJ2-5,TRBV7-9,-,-,TGTGCCAGCAGCTTACGCTCGGTTAAAGAGACCCAGTACTTC,CASSLRSVKETQYF
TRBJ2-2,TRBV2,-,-,TGTGCCAGCAGCCGAGGGCGGGACACCGGGGAGCTGTTTTTT,CASSRGRDTGELFF
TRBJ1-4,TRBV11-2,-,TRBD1,TGTGCCAGCAGCCGCTTGGGGCAGGGGGCTAATGAAAAACTGTTTTTT,CASSRLGQGANEKLFF
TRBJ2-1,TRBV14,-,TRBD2,TGTGCCAGCAGCCAAGATAGGGGGACTAGCGGGAGGGGGTCCTACAATGAGCAGTTCTTC,CASSQDRGTSGRGSYNEQFF
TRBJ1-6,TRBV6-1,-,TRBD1,TGTGCGAGCCGCACCGGGACAGATAATTCACCCCTCCACTTT,CASRTGTDNSPLHF
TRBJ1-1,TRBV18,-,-,TGTGCCAGCTCACCATATACAGACCGTGCCGAAGCTTTCTTT,CASSPYTDRAEAFF
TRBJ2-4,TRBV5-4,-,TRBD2,TGTGCCAGCAGCTTCGCCACTAGCGGGCTAGGTAAAAACATTCAGTACTTC,CASSFATSGLGKNIQYF
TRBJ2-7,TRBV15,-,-,TGTGCCACCAGCAAAGCAGGGATCTACGAGCAGTACTTC,CATSKAGIYEQYF
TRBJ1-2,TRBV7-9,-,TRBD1,TGTGCCAGCAGCACCCGTTCTAGGACAGGGGTTTTATCAGGACATGGCTACACCTTC,CASSTRSRTGVLSGHGYTF
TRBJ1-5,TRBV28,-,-,TGTGCCAGCAAGGCAGGGGACACTCAGCCCCAGCATTTT,CASKAGDTQPQHF
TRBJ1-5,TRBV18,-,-,TGTGCCAGCTCATTTGCAACAGTAACTCAGCCCCAGCATTTT,CASSFATVTQPQHF
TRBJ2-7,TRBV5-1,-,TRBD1,TGCGCCAGCAGCTTGGTTGGGTCAGGGACAGGAGGGGCCGAGCAGTACTTC,CASSLVGSGTGGAEQYF